A single sample gave rise to the 28 T cell receptor beta chains below, sequenced in a study of shared clonotypes between healthy human individuals. The data were produced by immunoSEQ multiplex PCR, yet TCRdb's version contains in-frame clones alone and is incomplete. The data show about 2 million clones, 85% to 95% seen once. Sequenced material: naive CD4+ T cells sorted from blood. The subset was: CD45RA+ positively selected. These receptors all come from a young man in good health.

V usage is TRBV6-5 and J usage is TRBJ2-7; TRBD1 aligns across 7 bases. Germline CDR1 reads MNHEY; CDR2 reads SVGAGI. There are 14 residues in the CDR3. The V segment lost 4 bases and the J segment 4 bases; nucleotides outside the gene matches: 7. The CDR3 DNA sequence: TGTGCCAGCAGTTTATTGGGCAGGGGGTACGAGCAGTACTTC. Amino acids: CASSLLGRGYEQYF.

This chain connects TRBV5-1 to TRBJ1-6, with D possibly TRBD1 on 6 matching bases. From germline, CDR1 is SGHRS and CDR2 YFSETQ. The CDR3 contains 15 residues. The V and J ends lost 0 bases and 10 bases respectively, with 14 bases between them. The CDR3 DNA is TGCGCCAGCAGCTTGGCAGGGGTTGGGCGATCACCCCTCCACTTT. This sequence encodes CASSLAGVGRSPLHF.

The chain has TRBV5-6 and TRBJ1-2; no clear D. The germline V gene has CDR1 SGHDT and CDR2 YYEEEE. This CDR3 comprises 15 residues. V lost 4 bases and J 3 bases, leaving 16 bases between the germline ends. The DNA of the CDR3 is TGTGCCAGCAGCCCCTCAGGTATCGGCTACTATGGCTACACCTTC. Translating gives CASSPSGIGYYGYTF.

This chain joins TRBV7-8 and TRBJ1-3; D is perhaps TRBD1 (6 bases). Germline lookup yields CDR1 SGHVS and CDR2 FQNEAQ. The CDR3 runs 15 residues. Between the trimmed V and J ends, which lost 5 bases and 3 bases, there was a span of 14 bases. CDR3 coding DNA: TGTGCCAGCAGCCCCCGGGACACCTTTGGAAACACCATATATTTT. It encodes CASSPRDTFGNTIYF.

A remark on this clone: Sequence at one end of the junction differs from germline and may be a read error. CDR3 bases: TGTGCCAGCAGTGACCCCGGGACAACCTATGGCCACACCTTC. Its protein is CASSDPGTTYGHTF. This chain joins TRBV6-1 and TRBJ1-2; a possible D gene is TRBD1 (6 bases). CDR1 and CDR2 from the germline V gene are MNHNS and SASEGT. This CDR3 contains 14 residues.

The chain is built from TRBV4-3 and TRBJ1-3; D perhaps matches TRBD1 (6 bases). The ends were cut back, 4 bases at V and 0 bases at J, with 13 bases in the middle. The CDR3 is made up of 16 amino acids. Germline V gene lookup returns CDR1 LGHNA and CDR2 YSLEER. The CDR3 bases are TGCGCCAGCAGCCGAATGACAGGTGCCTCTGGAAACACCATATATTTT. It yields the protein CASSRMTGASGNTIYF.

CDR3 protein: CASSMTSGRNNEQFF. As DNA, the CDR3 is TGCGCCAGCAGCATGACTAGCGGGAGAAACAATGAGCAGTTCTTC. The gene calls are TRBV5-1 and TRBJ2-1; 12 nucleotides align to TRBD2. The CDR3 spans 15 residues. Germline V gene lookup returns CDR1 SGHRS and CDR2 YFSETQ. V shed 4 bases and J 5 bases; nucleotides not matched to a gene: 4.

The V call is TRBV5-1, the J call TRBJ2-1; a possible D gene is TRBD2 (5 bases). Trimming left V 0 bases short and J 4 bases short, with 11 bases between. Per the germline V gene, CDR1 is SGHRS and CDR2 is YFSETQ. This CDR3 is built from 15 residues. CDR3 region: CASSLDVGIYNEQFF. The CDR3 region has the DNA TGCGCCAGCAGCTTGGACGTCGGGATTTACAATGAGCAGTTCTTC. Full variable domain (missing parts from reference TRBV5-1 and TRBJ2-1): KAGVTQTPRYLIKTRGQQVTLSCSPISGHRSVSWYQQTPGQGLQFLFEYFSETQRNKGNFPGRFSGRQFSNSRSEMNVSTLELGDSALYLCASSLDVGIYNEQFFGPGTRLTVL.

Concerning this clone itself: Different DNA sequences within this sample yield the same CDR3. This chain joins TRBV6-5 and TRBJ2-7, with 8 bases identical to TRBD1. The CDR3 is made up of 14 amino acids. CDR1 MNHEY and CDR2 SVGAGI come from the germline V gene. V was pared by 2 bases and J by 3 bases, with 3 bases of the junction left unmatched. Written as DNA, the CDR3 is TGTGCCAGCAGTTACCGAGACAGGGGCTACGAGCAGTACTTC. This gives the protein CASSYRDRGYEQYF.

The chain couples TRBV9 to TRBJ2-5; 8 nucleotides line up with TRBD1. The CDR3 is 15 amino acids. The germline CDR1 and CDR2 sequences are SGDLS and YYNGEE. V lost 4 bases to trimming and J lost 5 bases; unmatched junction nucleotides: 10. CDR3 bases: TGTGCCAGCAGCCCCACAGGGGGGAATGAGGAGACCCAGTACTTC. Its translation: CASSPTGGNEETQYF.

This chain uses TRBV6-6 with TRBJ2-3; D possibly corresponds to TRBD1 (6 bases). This CDR3 has 14 residues. The V gene lost 5 bases and the J gene lost 1 base, with 10 bases spanning the gap. Germline V gene sequence: CDR1 MNHNY, CDR2 SVGAGI (reference sequence). CDR3 in DNA: TGTGCCAGCAGTACAGGGTTTGGCACAGATACGCAGTATTTT. Protein: CASSTGFGTDTQYF.

This clone appeared once. The V and J genes are TRBV6-6 and TRBJ1-5; 7 bases align to TRBD1. Germline assignment: CDR1 MNHNY and CDR2 SVGAGI (reference sequence). With V trimmed by 7 bases and J by 8 bases, 17 bases remained unmatched. The CDR3 spans 16 residues. The CDR3 DNA follows: TGTGCCAGCACCCAAAGAAGGGACAGTCCGGGGAAGCCCCAGCATTTT. Translating gives CASTQRRDSPGKPQHF.

CDR3 residues: CASSPSWPSYEQYF. The CDR3 DNA reads as TGTGCCAGCAGCCCCTCGTGGCCCTCCTACGAGCAGTACTTC. The rearrangement joins TRBV6-6 to TRBJ2-7; D is ambiguous. The CDR3 extends over 14 amino acids. The ends were cut back, 6 bases at V and 0 bases at J, with 12 bases in the middle. Germline V gene lookup returns CDR1 MNHNY and CDR2 SVGAGI (reference sequence).

As to this clone: This specimen includes other DNA sequences encoding the same CDR3. The chain is built from TRBV6-5 and TRBJ1-1, with 8 bases lining up with TRBD1. The CDR3 is 15 amino acids. CDR1 MNHEY and CDR2 SVGAGI come from the germline V gene. After removal of 0 bases from V and 5 bases from J, the junction contained 5 bases not matched to a gene. The CDR3 reads CASSYSRQGRTEAFF. The CDR3 coding sequence is TGTGCCAGCAGTTACTCGAGACAGGGGAGGACTGAAGCTTTCTTT.

This clone was seen once. The chain is built from TRBV7-2 and TRBJ2-3; D not resolved. The CDR3 sequence is 13 residues long. Per the germline V gene, CDR1 is SGHTA and CDR2 is FQGNSA. V dropped 6 bases and J dropped 2 bases, with 9 bases sitting between them. CDR3 coding DNA: TGTGCCAGCAGTTCCCCCTTCACAGATACGCAGTATTTT. This encodes CASSSPFTDTQYF.

This chain uses TRBV11-2 with TRBJ2-5; TRBD2 matches at 10 bases. The CDR3 sequence is 15 residues long. Germline CDR1 SGHAT, CDR2 FQNNGV. With 1 base clipped from V and 4 bases from J, the junction kept 3 bases outside the gene matches. The CDR3 DNA reads as TGTGCCAGCAGCTTAGCAGCGGGAGGGCCAGAGACCCAGTACTTC. This codes for CASSLAAGGPETQYF.

The V gene is TRBV7-2, the J gene TRBJ2-7; 10 nucleotides agree with TRBD2. Trimming took 5 bases from V and 0 from J; bases not matched to a gene: 13. This CDR3 has 18 amino acids. Germline V lookup: CDR1 SGHTA, CDR2 FQGNSA. The CDR3 DNA follows: TGTGCCAGCAGCCTACTCCCTAGCGGGGGTGTTGTCTCCTACGAGCAGTACTTC. This codes for CASSLLPSGGVVSYEQYF.

The chain is built from TRBV10-3 and TRBJ2-7, with TRBD1 matching 8 bases. CDR1 ENHRY and CDR2 SYGVKD come from the germline V gene. This CDR3 spans 14 amino acids. J gave up 5 bases and V 6 bases, and 9 bases lay outside the gene matches. CDR3 coding DNA: TGTGCCATCAGGACCGGGACAGGATACAACGAGCAGTACTTC. Its protein product is CAIRTGTGYNEQYF.

The V and J genes are TRBV6-1 and TRBJ2-7; D remains unclear. The CDR3 is made up of 12 amino acids. The V end was cut by 4 bases, the J end by 8 bases, with 12 bases between. Germline V gives CDR1 MNHNS, CDR2 SASEGT. The CDR3 region has the DNA TGTGCCAGCAGTGGGACGGTTAAACAGCAGTACTTC. Its translation is CASSGTVKQQYF.

The gene calls are TRBV19 and TRBJ1-6, with 12 bases that match TRBD1. The CDR3 runs to 19 residues. Germline-derived CDR1 and CDR2 are LNHDA and SQIVND (reference sequence). V lost 5 bases, J lost 0 bases, and 8 bases stayed unmatched. CDR3 sequence reads: CASSSTGTGGYSYNSPLHF. Here the CDR3 DNA reads TGTGCCAGTAGTTCTACCGGGACAGGGGGCTACTCCTATAATTCACCCCTCCACTTT.

The chain links TRBV7-8 to TRBJ2-3; 7 bases map to TRBD2. J gave up 7 bases and V 5 bases, and 12 bases lay outside the gene matches. The CDR3 is made up of 15 amino acids. The germline CDR1 and CDR2 sequences are SGHVS and FQNEAQ. The CDR3 nucleotides read TGTGCCAGCAGCACCGAGACTAGCTTTATGCATACGCAGTATTTT. This encodes CASSTETSFMHTQYF.

This chain uses TRBV7-9 with TRBJ2-5, with D perhaps TRBD2 (6 bases). CDR1 SEHNR and CDR2 FQNEAQ come from the germline V gene (reference sequence). The V and J ends lost 0 bases and 4 bases respectively, with 12 bases between them. This CDR3 has 15 amino acids. The CDR3 nucleotides read TGTGCCAGCAGCTTAGCGCTCGGAGGGGTAGAGACCCAGTACTTC. This gives the protein CASSLALGGVETQYF.

The rearrangement links TRBV4-1 to TRBJ2-7, with D uncertain. The germline V gene has CDR1 MGHRA and CDR2 YSYEKL. This CDR3 is 15 amino acids long. Trimming took off 3 bases at V and 4 bases at J, with 16 bases between the two ends. This CDR3 is CASSHNGLVGYEQYF. The DNA for the CDR3 is TGCGCCAGCAGCCATAACGGGCTTGTAGGTTACGAGCAGTACTTC.

This chain connects TRBV19 to TRBJ2-7, with D possibly being TRBD1 (5 bases). This CDR3 contains 15 residues. With 2 bases removed from V and 2 bases from J, the gap between germline ends came to 13 bases. The V gene's germline CDR1 is LNHDA and CDR2 SQIVND (reference sequence). The CDR3 DNA is TGTGCCAGTAGTATAAGGACCCAGGGTACCTACGAGCAGTACTTC. Translation: CASSIRTQGTYEQYF.

V gene TRBV7-9 combines with J gene TRBJ1-4; tentative D call: TRBD1 (5 bases). The CDR3 sequence is 16 residues long. Trimming pared 1 base from V and 6 bases from J, leaving 15 bases between. In germline, CDR1 is SEHNR, CDR2 FQNEAQ (reference sequence). The CDR3 protein is CASSLVAGLWDEKLFF. CDR3 coding DNA: TGTGCCAGCAGCTTAGTGGCAGGGTTGTGGGATGAAAAACTGTTTTTT.

As regards this clone: The same CDR3 can be traced to other DNA sequences in this sample. This chain links TRBV7-2 with TRBJ2-7, with a possible D match to TRBD2 (5 bases). Germline CDR1 reads SGHTA; CDR2 reads FQGNSA. The CDR3 has 14 residues. The V end was cut by 1 base, the J end by 0 bases, with 7 bases between. The CDR3 spells CASSLETSSYEQYF. The DNA for the CDR3 is TGTGCCAGCAGCTTAGAAACTAGCTCCTACGAGCAGTACTTC.

Only one count was recorded for this clone. The rearrangement joins TRBV7-6 to TRBJ2-7, with a possible D match to TRBD1 (7 bases). The CDR3 has 16 residues. V lost 7 bases to trimming and J lost 3 bases, with 22 bases between them. From germline, CDR1 is SGHVS and CDR2 FNYEAQ. CDR3 residues: CASTGKEGALSYEQYF. DNA for the CDR3: TGTGCCAGCACCGGGAAGGAGGGGGCCTTAAGCTACGAGCAGTACTTC.

In DNA form, the CDR3 reads TGCAGTGGGGTCTCTGTGGGGGAGCAGTACTTC. Protein product: CSGVSVGEQYF. V and J are TRBV20-1 and TRBJ2-7, with D uncertain. Trimming stripped 7 bases from V and 7 bases from J, with 14 bases between. From germline, CDR1 is DFQATT and CDR2 SNEGSKA (reference sequence). The CDR3 consists of 11 residues.